This TCR beta chain was identified during a study of CD8 T cells in ankylosing spondylitis (dated by TCRdb to the late 2010s). Background on the whole study: To find TCR variants linked to disease, the study profiled T cell receptor beta repertoires in ankylosing spondylitis patients and healthy donors. The whole study cohort included over a hundred healthy donors and around 25 ankylosing spondylitis patients. Peripheral blood samples were taken, and synovial fluid was additionally collected from ankylosing spondylitis patients. On the study overall, not on this receptor specifically: The disease-linked clones were reported as significantly enriched in matched synovial fluid samples from ankylosing spondylitis patients. Blood from ankylosing spondylitis patients appeared to be characterized by a TCR beta motif composed of about eight highly homologous amino acid variants. Some TCR beta motif variants had previously been reported in synovial fluid and blood of reactive arthritis patients, which suggested common disease-initiation mechanisms. The disease-linked clones had a CD8+ phenotype and were found at relatively low frequencies in peripheral blood.

Sequencing was performed on an Illumina HiSeq 2500. Quantitative 5'-RACE with molecular barcodes was used to prepare TCR beta libraries. As for the authors' bioinformatics: A new computational method, built on a probabilistic model of VDJ rearrangement, was used to identify disease-linked TCR variants. TCRdb's own reprocessing of the public reads used fastp at Q25 and MiXCR and kept productive beta chains. A single entry per CDR3 protein holds the most common genes and DNA from its merged rows. What appears here as the V and J calls and clone size reflects TCRdb's work, not the paper's. Within this sample are fewer than 350,000 distinct CDR3 sequences, with approximately 10% of them counted one time only. Together, the top ten hold around 10% of the sample. This clonotype has a handful of counts. Its recognized antigen is unknown. No qualities accompany the bases; no much larger clone lies one base away.

The TCR was taken from a female donor with ankylosing spondylitis or in good health (not recorded which). Source material: blood, either unsorted or a sorted T cell fraction (not recorded which).

The bases read TGTGCCAGCAGCTTGGACCTGGGACTTAGGGTAGAGCAGTTCTTC. The resulting protein is CASSLDLGLRVEQFF. The sequence is built from TRBV7-9 and TRBJ2-1; the D gene is perhaps TRBD2, from 6 matching bases. The germline V gene encodes CDR1 SEHNR and CDR2 FQNEAQ (reference sequence). From cysteine to phenylalanine, the CDR3 is 15 amino acids long. Just the 45-base CDR3 DNA is kept, in frame starting at base 1. The junction shows trimming of 3 bases on V and 10 bases on J, plus 19 bases between the germline ends. Supplemented by the reference TRBV7-9 and TRBJ2-1 proteins around the CDR3, the complete variable domain is DTGVSQNPRHKITKRGQNVTFRCDPISEHNRLYWYRQTLGQGPEFLTYFQNEAQLEKSRLLSDRFSAERPKGSFSTLEIQRTEQGDSAMYLCASSLDLGLRVEQFFGPGTRLTVL.